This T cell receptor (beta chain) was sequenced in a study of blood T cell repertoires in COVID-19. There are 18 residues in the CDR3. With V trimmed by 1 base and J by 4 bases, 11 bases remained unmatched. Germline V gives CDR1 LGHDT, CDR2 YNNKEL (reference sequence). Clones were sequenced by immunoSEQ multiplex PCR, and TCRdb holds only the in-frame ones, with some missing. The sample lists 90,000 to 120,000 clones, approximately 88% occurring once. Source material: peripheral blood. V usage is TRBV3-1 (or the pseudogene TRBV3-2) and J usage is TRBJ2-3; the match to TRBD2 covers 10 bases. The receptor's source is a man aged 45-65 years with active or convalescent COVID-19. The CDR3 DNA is TGTGCCAGCAGCCAAGCTAGGCTGGGGCTAGCGGGGGCAGATACGCAGTATTTT. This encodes CASSQARLGLAGADTQYF.